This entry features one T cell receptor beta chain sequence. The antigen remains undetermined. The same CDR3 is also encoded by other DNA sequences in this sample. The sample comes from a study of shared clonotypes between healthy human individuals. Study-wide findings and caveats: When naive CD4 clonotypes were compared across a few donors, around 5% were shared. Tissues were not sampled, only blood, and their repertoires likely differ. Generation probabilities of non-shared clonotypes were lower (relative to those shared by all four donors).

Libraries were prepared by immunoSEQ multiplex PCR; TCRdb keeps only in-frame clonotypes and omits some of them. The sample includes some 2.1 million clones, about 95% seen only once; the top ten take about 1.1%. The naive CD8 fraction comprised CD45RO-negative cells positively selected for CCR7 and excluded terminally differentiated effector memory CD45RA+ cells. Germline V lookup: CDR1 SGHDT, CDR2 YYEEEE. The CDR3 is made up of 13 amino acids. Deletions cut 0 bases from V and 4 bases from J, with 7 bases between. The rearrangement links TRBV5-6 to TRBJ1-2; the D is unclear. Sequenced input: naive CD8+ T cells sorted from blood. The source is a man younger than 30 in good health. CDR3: CASSLGTAYGYTF. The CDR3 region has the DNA TGTGCCAGCAGCTTGGGGACGGCCTATGGCTACACCTTC.